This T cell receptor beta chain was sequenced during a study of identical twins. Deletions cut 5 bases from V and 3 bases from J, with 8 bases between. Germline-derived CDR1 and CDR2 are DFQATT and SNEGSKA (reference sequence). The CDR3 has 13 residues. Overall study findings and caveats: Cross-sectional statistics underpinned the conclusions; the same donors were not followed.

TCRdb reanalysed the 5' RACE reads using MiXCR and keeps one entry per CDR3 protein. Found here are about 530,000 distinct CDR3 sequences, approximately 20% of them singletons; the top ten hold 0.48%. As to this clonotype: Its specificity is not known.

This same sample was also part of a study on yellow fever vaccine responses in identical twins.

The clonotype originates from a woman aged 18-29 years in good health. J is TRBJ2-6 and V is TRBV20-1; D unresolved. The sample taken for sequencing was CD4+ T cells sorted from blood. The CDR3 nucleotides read TGCAGTGCTCCGGAAGATGGGGCCAACGTCCTGACTTTC. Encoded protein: CSAPEDGANVLTF.